What follows is one T cell receptor (beta chain) and its context. Measured with immunoSEQ multiplex PCR; TCRdb has only the in-frame clones, and not every one. Among around 50,000 clones, approximately 89% were seen once, and the ten largest hold approximately 0.95%. The sample belongs to a study of control samples from healthy donors and cancer patients. There are 16 residues in the CDR3. In germline, CDR1 is SGHRS, CDR2 YFSETQ. With 0 bases removed from V and 1 base from J, the gap between germline ends came to 13 bases. This receptor was taken from a man under 40 with colorectal cancer. The V and J genes are TRBV5-1 and TRBJ1-1; the D gene is possibly TRBD1 (6 bases). Sequencing input: PBMCs. In DNA, the CDR3 is TGCGCCAGCAGCTTGGACCCCCCGGGGGCGAACACTGAAGCTTTCTTT. Residues: CASSLDPPGANTEAFF.